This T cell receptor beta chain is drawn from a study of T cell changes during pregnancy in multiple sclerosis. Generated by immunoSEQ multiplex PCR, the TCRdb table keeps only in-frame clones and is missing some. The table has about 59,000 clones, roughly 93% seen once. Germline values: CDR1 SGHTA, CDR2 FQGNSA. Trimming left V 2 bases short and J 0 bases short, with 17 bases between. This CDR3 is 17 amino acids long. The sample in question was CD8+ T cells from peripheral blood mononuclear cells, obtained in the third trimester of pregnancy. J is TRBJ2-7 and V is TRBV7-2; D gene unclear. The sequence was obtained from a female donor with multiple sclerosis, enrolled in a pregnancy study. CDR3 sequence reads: CASSLRLPTPGSYEQYF. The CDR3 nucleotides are TGTGCCAGCAGCTTAAGATTGCCGACTCCCGGCTCCTACGAGCAGTACTTC.